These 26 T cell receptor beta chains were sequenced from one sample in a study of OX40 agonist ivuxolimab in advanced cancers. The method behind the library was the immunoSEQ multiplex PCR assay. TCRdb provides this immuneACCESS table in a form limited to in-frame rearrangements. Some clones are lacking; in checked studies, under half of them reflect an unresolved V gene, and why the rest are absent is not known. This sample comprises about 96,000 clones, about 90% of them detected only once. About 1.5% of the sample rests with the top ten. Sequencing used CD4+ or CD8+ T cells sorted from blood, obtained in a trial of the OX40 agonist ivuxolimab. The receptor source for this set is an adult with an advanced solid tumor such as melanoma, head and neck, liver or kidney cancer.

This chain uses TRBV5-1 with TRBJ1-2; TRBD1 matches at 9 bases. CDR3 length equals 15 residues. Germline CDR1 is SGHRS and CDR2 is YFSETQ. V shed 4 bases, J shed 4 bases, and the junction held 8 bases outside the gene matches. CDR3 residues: CASSVTGGEGYGYTF. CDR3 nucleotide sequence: TGCGCCAGCAGCGTGACAGGGGGAGAGGGCTATGGCTACACCTTC. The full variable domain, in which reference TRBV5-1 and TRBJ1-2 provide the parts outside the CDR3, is KAGVTQTPRYLIKTRGQQVTLSCSPISGHRSVSWYQQTPGQGLQFLFEYFSETQRNKGNFPGRFSGRQFSNSRSEMNVSTLELGDSALYLCASSVTGGEGYGYTFGSGTRLTVV.

The CDR3 spells CASTPSAGGGETQYF. As DNA, the CDR3 is TGTGCCAGCACCCCTTCCGCCGGGGGAGGGGAGACCCAGTACTTC. The V and J genes are TRBV28 and TRBJ2-5, with 7 bases fitting TRBD2. Germline V gene lookup returns CDR1 MDHEN and CDR2 SYDVKM. The V gene end was trimmed by 7 bases and the J gene end by 5 bases; junction bases not matched to a gene: 13. The CDR3 covers 15 residues.

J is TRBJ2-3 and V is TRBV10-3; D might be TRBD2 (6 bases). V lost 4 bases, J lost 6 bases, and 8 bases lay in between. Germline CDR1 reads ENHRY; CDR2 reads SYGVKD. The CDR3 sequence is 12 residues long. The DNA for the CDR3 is TGTGCCATCAGTGGGGGAGGCGATACGCAGTATTTT. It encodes CAISGGGDTQYF.

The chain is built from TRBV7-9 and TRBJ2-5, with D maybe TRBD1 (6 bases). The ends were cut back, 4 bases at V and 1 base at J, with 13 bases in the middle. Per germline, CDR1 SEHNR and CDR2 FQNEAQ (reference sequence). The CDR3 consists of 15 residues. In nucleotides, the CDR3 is TGTGCCAGCAGCTCCACAGGGCGCTTCCAAGAGACCCAGTACTTC. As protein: CASSSTGRFQETQYF.

The CDR3 DNA reads as TGTGCCAGCTCTTTTGCCCAGAACACTGAAGCTTTCTTT. This encodes CASSFAQNTEAFF. The chain has TRBV18 and TRBJ1-1; D is ambiguous. This CDR3 is built from 13 residues. Germline V gene lookup returns CDR1 KGHSH and CDR2 LQKENI. V dropped 6 bases and J dropped 1 base, with 9 bases sitting between them. The variable domain in full, completed from reference TRBV18 and TRBJ1-1, reads NAGVMQNPRHLVRRRGQEARLRCSPMKGHSHVYWYRQLPEEGLKFMVYLQKENIIDESGMPKERFSAEFPKEGPSILRIQQVVRGDSAAYFCASSFAQNTEAFFGQGTRLTVV.

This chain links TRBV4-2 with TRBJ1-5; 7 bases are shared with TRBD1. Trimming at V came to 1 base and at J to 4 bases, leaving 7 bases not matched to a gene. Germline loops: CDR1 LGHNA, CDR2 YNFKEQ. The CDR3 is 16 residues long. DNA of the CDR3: TGTGCCAGCAGCCAAGTTGCTCAGGGGGGAAATCAGCCCCAGCATTTT. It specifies CASSQVAQGGNQPQHF.

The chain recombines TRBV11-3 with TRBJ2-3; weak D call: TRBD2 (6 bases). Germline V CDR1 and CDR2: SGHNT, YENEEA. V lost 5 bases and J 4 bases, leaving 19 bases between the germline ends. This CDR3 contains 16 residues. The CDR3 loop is CASSLGSRREADTQYF. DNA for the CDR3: TGTGCCAGCAGCCTTGGTTCCCGCAGGGAGGCAGATACGCAGTATTTT.

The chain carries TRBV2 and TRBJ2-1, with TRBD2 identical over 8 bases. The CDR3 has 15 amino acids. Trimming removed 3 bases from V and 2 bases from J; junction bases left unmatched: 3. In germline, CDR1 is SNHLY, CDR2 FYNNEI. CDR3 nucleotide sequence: TGTGCCAGCAGTGATGAAGCGGGGGCCTACAATGAGCAGTTCTTC. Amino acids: CASSDEAGAYNEQFF.

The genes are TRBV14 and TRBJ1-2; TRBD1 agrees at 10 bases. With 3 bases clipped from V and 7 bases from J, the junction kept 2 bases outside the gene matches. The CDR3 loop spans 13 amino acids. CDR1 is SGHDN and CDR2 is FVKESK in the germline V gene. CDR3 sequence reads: CASSHRDRGGYTF. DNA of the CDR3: TGTGCCAGCAGCCACCGGGACAGGGGTGGCTACACCTTC.

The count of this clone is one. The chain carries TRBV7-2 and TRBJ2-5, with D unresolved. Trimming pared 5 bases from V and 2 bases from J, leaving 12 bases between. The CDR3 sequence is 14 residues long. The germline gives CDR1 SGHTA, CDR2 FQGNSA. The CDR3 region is CASSLLSFQETQYF. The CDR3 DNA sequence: TGTGCCAGCAGCCTACTTTCGTTTCAAGAGACCCAGTACTTC.

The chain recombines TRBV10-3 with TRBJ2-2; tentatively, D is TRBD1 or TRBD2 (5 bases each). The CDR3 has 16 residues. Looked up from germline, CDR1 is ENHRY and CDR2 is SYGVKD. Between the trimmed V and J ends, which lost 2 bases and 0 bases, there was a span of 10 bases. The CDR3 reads CAISERGRTNTGELFF. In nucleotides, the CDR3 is TGTGCCATCAGTGAGCGGGGCAGGACGAACACCGGGGAGCTGTTTTTT.

The CDR3 protein is CASSRASGNTIYF. The CDR3 bases are TGTGCCAGCAGCAGGGCGTCCGGAAACACCATATATTTT. This sequence joins TRBV6-5 and TRBJ1-3; TRBD1 might be the D (5 bases). The CDR3 has 13 amino acids. The germline V and J ends were trimmed by 6 bases and 4 bases, with 10 bases remaining between them. Germline V gene lookup returns CDR1 MNHEY and CDR2 SVGAGI.

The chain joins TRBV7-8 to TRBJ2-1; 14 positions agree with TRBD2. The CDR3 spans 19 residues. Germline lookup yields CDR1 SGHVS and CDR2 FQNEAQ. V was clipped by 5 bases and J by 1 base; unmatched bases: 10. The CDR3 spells CASSAGTSGSSISYNEQFF. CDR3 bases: TGTGCCAGCAGCGCCGGGACTAGCGGGAGTTCGATTTCCTACAATGAGCAGTTCTTC.

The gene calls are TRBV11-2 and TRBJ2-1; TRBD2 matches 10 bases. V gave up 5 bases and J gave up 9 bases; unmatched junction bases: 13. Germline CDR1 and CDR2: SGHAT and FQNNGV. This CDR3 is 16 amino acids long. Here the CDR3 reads CASSARTSGLMSEQFF. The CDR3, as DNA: TGTGCCAGCAGCGCGCGGACTAGCGGATTGATGAGTGAGCAGTTCTTC.

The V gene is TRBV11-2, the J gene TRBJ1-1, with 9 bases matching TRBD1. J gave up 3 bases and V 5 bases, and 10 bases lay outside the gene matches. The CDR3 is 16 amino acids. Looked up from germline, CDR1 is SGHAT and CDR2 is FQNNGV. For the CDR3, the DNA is TGTGCCAGCAGCCCTACAGGGGGCGGGGTGGACACTGAAGCTTTCTTT. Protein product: CASSPTGGGVDTEAFF.

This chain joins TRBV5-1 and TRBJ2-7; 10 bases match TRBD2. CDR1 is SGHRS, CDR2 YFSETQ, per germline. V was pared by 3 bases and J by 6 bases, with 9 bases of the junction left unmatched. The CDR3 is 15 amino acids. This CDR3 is CASSWSGTSEREQYF. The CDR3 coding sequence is TGCGCCAGCAGCTGGTCCGGGACTAGCGAGCGCGAGCAGTACTTC.

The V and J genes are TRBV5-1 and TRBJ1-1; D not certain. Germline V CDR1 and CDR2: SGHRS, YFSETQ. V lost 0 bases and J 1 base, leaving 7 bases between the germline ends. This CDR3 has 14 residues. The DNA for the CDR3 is TGCGCCAGCAGCTTGGCCAACGGGAACACTGAAGCTTTCTTT. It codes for CASSLANGNTEAFF.

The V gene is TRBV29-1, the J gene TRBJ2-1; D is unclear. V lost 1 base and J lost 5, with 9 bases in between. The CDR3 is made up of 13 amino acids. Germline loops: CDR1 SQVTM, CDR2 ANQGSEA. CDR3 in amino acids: CSVEVSANNEQFF. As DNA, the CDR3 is TGCAGCGTTGAAGTATCTGCGAACAATGAGCAGTTCTTC.

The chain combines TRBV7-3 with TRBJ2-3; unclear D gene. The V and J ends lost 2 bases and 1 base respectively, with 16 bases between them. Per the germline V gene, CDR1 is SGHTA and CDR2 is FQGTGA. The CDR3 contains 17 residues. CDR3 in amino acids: CASSLHPGVAGTDTQYF. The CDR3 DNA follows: TGTGCCAGCAGCTTACACCCTGGGGTGGCGGGCACAGATACGCAGTATTTT.

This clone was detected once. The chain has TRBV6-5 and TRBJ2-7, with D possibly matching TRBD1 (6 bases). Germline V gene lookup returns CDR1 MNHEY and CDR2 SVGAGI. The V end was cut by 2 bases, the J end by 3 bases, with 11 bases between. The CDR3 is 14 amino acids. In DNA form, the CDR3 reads TGTGCCAGCAGTTACGGGGGCTCGGGCTACGAGCAGTACTTC. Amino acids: CASSYGGSGYEQYF.

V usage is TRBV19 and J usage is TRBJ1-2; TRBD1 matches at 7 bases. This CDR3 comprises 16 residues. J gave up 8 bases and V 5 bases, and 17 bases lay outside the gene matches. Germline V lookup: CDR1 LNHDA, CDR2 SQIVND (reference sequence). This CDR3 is CASSPTGASSVWGYTF. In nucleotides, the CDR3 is TGTGCCAGTAGTCCAACAGGGGCCTCCTCCGTTTGGGGCTACACCTTC.

The CDR3 DNA follows: TGTGCCATCAGTGAAAGTCTGGGGGGTGAAAAACTGTTTTTT. Protein product: CAISESLGGEKLFF. The rearrangement uses TRBV10-3 and TRBJ1-4; D may be TRBD1 (5 bases). This CDR3 is 14 amino acids long. Germline V gene sequence: CDR1 ENHRY, CDR2 SYGVKD. V lost 3 bases and J lost 7, with 12 bases in between.

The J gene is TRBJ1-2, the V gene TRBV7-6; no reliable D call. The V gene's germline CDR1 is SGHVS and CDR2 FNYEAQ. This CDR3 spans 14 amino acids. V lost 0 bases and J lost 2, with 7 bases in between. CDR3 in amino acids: CASSLAQANYGYTF. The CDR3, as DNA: TGTGCCAGCAGCTTAGCGCAGGCAAACTATGGCTACACCTTC.

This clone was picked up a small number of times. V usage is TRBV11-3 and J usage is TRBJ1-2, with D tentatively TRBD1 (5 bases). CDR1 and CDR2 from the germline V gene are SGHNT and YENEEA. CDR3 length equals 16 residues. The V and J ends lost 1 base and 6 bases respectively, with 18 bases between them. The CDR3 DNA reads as TGTGCCAGCAGCTTAGGTCTGCAGGGTGAACGGAATGGCTACACCTTC. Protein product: CASSLGLQGERNGYTF.

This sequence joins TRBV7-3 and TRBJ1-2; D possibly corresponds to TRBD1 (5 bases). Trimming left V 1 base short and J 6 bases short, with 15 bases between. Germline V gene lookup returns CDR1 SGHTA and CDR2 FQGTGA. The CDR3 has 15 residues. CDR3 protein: CASSLMRGTVNGYTF. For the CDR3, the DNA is TGTGCCAGCAGCTTAATGAGAGGGACGGTCAATGGCTACACCTTC.

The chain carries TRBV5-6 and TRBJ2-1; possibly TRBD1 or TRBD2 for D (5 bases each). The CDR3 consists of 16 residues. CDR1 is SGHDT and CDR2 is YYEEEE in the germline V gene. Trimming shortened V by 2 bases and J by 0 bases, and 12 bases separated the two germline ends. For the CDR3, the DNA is TGTGCCAGCAGCTTTGGGGGTAGGAGCTCCTACAATGAGCAGTTCTTC. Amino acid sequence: CASSFGGRSSYNEQFF.